This T cell receptor (beta chain) was captured by sequencing in a study of tumor-infiltrating lymphocytes in primary liver carcinoma. Unmatched junction bases numbered 4, after V lost 6 bases and J lost 5 bases. From germline, CDR1 is LGHNT and CDR2 FRNRAP. This CDR3 region has 15 residues. The input was around 500 ng total RNA; TCR beta cDNA was made from it with a constant-region primer. It was through three nested multiplex PCR rounds of slightly modified ARM-PCR that TCR beta libraries arose. The first two PCR rounds used TRBV1-TRBV30 forward primers with a C-beta reverse primer, 10 to 11 cycles each. TCRdb ran MiXCR on the multiplex PCR reads and lists one entry per CDR3 protein. The sample has roughly 30,000 distinct CDR3 sequences, around 70% seen once. Co-extracted RNA and DNA came from about 20-30 mg of unsorted bulk tissue. This clonotype was observed many times.

The sample comprised liver tumor tissue from sampling region 3. As to subset: tumor region T3, left-lateral pole. The chain carries TRBV12-5 and TRBJ2-5; 15 bases are shared with TRBD2. This receptor was obtained from a woman under 40 with primary liver carcinoma and hepatitis B virus infection. CDR3 nucleotides: TGTGCTAGTGGCCCCGGGACTAGCGGGAGGGAGACCCAGTACTTC. Its translation is CASGPGTSGRETQYF.